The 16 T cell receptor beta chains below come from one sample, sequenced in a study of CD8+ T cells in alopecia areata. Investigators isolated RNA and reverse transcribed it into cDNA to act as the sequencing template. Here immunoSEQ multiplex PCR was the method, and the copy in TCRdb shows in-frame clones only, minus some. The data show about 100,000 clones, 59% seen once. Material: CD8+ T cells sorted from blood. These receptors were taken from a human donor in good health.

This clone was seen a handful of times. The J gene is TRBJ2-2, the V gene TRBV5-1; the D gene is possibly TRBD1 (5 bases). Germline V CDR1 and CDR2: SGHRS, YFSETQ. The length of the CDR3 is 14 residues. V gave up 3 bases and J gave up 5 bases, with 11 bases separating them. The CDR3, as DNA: TGCGCCAGCAGCTCGGACATAGGAACCGGGGAGCTGTTTTTT. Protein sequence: CASSSDIGTGELFF.

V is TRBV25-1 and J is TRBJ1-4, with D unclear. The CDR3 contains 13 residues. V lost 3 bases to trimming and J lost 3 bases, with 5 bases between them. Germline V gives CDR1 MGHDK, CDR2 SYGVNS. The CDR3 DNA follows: TGTGCCAGCAGTGACGGGGCTAATGAAAAACTGTTTTTT. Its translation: CASSDGANEKLFF.

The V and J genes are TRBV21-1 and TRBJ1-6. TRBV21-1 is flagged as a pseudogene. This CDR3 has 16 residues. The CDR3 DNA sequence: TGTGCCAGCAGCAGGGGTGATAGATCCTATAATTCACCCCTCCACTTT. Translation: CASSRGDRSYNSPLHF.

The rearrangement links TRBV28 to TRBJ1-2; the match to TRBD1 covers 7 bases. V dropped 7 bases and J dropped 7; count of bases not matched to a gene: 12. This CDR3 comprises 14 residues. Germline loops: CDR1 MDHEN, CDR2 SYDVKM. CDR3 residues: CASTTDSHRGGYTF. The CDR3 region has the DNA TGTGCCAGCACCACCGACAGCCACAGGGGTGGCTACACCTTC.

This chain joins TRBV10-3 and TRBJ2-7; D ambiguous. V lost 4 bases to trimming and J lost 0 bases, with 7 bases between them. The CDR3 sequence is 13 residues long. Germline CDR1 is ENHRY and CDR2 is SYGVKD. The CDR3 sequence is CAISGKSSYEQYF. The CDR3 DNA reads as TGTGCCATCAGTGGCAAGTCCTCCTACGAGCAGTACTTC.

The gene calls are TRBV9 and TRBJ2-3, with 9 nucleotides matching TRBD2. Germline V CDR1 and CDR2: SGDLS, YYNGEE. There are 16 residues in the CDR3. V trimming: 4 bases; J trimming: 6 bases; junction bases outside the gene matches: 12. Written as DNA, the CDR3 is TGTGCCAGCAGCCTTTGGGGACTAGCTTCGTCCGATACGCAGTATTTT. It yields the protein CASSLWGLASSDTQYF.

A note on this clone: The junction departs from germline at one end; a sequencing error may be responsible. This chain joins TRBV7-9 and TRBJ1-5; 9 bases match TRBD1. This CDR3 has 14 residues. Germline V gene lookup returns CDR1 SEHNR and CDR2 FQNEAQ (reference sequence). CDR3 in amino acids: CASTEGQGKQPQHF. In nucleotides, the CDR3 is TGTGCCAGCACCGAGGGACAGGGCAAACAGCCCCAGCATTTT.

The CDR3 sequence is CASSDSQGFYEQYF. Written as DNA, the CDR3 is TGTGCCAGCAGTGACTCCCAGGGCTTCTACGAGCAGTACTTC. This chain connects TRBV2 to TRBJ2-7; the D gene is possibly TRBD1 (5 bases). V shed 3 bases and J shed 3 bases, with 12 bases lying between them. Germline CDR1 is SNHLY and CDR2 is FYNNEI. The CDR3 extends over 14 amino acids.

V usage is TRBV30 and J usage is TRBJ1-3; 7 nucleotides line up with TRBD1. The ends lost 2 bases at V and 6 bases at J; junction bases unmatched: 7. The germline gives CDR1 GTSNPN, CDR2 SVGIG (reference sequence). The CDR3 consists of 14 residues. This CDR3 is CAWSRDSLENTIYF. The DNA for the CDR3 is TGTGCCTGGAGTAGGGACAGCCTTGAAAACACCATATATTTT.

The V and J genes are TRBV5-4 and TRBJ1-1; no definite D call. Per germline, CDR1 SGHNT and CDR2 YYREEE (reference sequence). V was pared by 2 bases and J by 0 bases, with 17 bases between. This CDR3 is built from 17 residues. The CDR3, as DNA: TGTGCCAGCAGCTTATTTCCAATCACCCCCATGAACACTGAAGCTTTCTTT. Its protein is CASSLFPITPMNTEAFF. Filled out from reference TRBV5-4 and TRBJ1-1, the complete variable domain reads ETGVTQSPTHLIKTRGQQVTLRCSSQSGHNTVSWYQQALGQGPQFIFQYYREEENGRGNFPPRFSGLQFPNYSSELNVNALELDDSALYLCASSLFPITPMNTEAFFGQGTRLTVV.

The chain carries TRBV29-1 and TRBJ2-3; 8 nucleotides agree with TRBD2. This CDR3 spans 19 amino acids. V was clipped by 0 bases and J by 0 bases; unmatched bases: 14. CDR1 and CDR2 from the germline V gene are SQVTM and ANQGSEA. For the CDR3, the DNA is TGCAGCGTTGAAGAGTGGGTAGCGGGGAGATCCTCTAGCACAGATACGCAGTATTTT. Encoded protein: CSVEEWVAGRSSSTDTQYF.

In DNA form, the CDR3 reads TGTGCCAGCAGCTTATTACTGGGACAGTCAGAAGCTTTCTTT. It codes for CASSLLLGQSEAFF. This rearrangement joins TRBV13 to TRBJ1-1, with TRBD1 identical over 7 bases. CDR3 length: 14 amino acids. The junction had 8 bases not matched to a gene; V was cut back by 2 bases and J by 8 bases. Germline values: CDR1 PRHDT, CDR2 FYEKMQ (reference sequence).

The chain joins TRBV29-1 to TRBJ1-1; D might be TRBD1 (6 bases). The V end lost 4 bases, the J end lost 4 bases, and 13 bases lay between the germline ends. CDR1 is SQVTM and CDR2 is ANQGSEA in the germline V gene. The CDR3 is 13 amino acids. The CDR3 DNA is TGCAGCGTTGGGGGGGGCCTCCGCACTGAAGCTTTCTTT. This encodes CSVGGGLRTEAFF.

In nucleotides, the CDR3 is TGTGCCAGCAGCACGGTTCAAGAGACCCAGTACTTC. This sequence encodes CASSTVQETQYF. The V and J genes are TRBV2 and TRBJ2-5; D is uncertain. Germline loops: CDR1 SNHLY, CDR2 FYNNEI. V lost 6 bases and J 2 bases, leaving 7 bases between the germline ends. The CDR3 has 12 residues.

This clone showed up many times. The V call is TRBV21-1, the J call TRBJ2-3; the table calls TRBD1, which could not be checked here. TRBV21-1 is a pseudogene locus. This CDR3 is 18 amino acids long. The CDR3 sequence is CASSLQGSYLTSTDTQYF. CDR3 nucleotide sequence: TGTGCCAGCAGCCTACAGGGTTCGTATCTAACTAGCACAGATACGCAGTATTTT.

CDR3 amino acids: CASRYSGHEQFF. For the CDR3, the DNA is TGTGCCAGCAGGTATTCGGGCCATGAGCAGTTCTTC. This sequence joins TRBV11-2 and TRBJ2-1; D gene unclear. The germline CDR1 and CDR2 sequences are SGHAT and FQNNGV. Trimming removed 6 bases at V and 8 bases at J, with 11 bases between. The CDR3 has 12 amino acids.